The clone carrying this T cell receptor beta chain was counted ten times or more. The sample originates from a study of regulatory T cells in long-lasting Graves disease. Described time point: newly diagnosed GD, antithyroid drugs for less than 3 months. The authors made the TCR library using RNA they extracted from PBMCs. HTBI primers from iRepertoire and Arm-PCR of CDR3 regions yielded the TCR beta libraries. Via MiXCR, TCRdb re-called the multiplex PCR reads, giving one row per CDR3 protein. The sample lists about 220,000 distinct CDR3 sequences; approximately 18% were seen once. The CDR3 runs to 14 residues. Germline V CDR1 and CDR2: LNHDA, SQIVND (reference sequence). Trimming shortened V by 10 bases and J by 4 bases, and 19 bases separated the two germline ends. This sample was shared with a second study, whose subject was T cells in Graves' hyperthyroidism and ophthalmopathy. That investigation notes: Uncontrolled infection, other autoimmune disease, pregnancy and lactation each barred patients from inclusion.

The sample was peripheral blood mononuclear cells (PBMCs), taken at new diagnosis, from a patient treated with antithyroid drugs. The chain links TRBV19 to TRBJ1-2, with D tentatively TRBD1 (5 bases). The sequence was collected from a woman in her thirties with Graves disease. Here the CDR3 DNA reads TGTGCCACCTCCCCGGGACGGCTTGTCTATGGCTACACCTTC. Residues: CATSPGRLVYGYTF.